The entry below describes one T cell receptor (beta chain). What it binds is unknown. This sample stems from a study of cytomegalovirus exposure and HLA in healthy donors. Study-wide context: A later analysis reported the same platform for the roughly 120 validation repertoires and the 650 to 750 first-cohort repertoires.

Study-wide findings and caveats: Reports credit the classifier with highly specific, highly sensitive diagnosis of cytomegalovirus status. Cytomegalovirus-associated status was assigned to 150 to 200 TCR beta chains. Among the CMV-associated chains, three were confirmed in vitro as specific for CMV antigens.

Germline trimming cut 6 bases from V and 7 bases from J; bases unmatched to any gene: 9. The CDR3 covers 13 residues. The germline CDR1 and CDR2 sequences are MNHNS and SASEGT. Sequencing used immunoSEQ multiplex PCR; TCRdb keeps in-frame clones, though not all of them. The table records fewer than 140,000 clones, about 85% of them present only once. The receptor was isolated from a woman aged 18-35 years in good health and CMV-seropositive. The V gene is TRBV6-1, the J gene TRBJ2-7, with 7 bases identical to TRBD1. Input material: PBMCs. The CDR3 loop reads CASRLTGKEEQYF. DNA for the CDR3: TGTGCCAGCAGATTGACAGGGAAGGAAGAGCAGTACTTC.